The clone carrying this T cell receptor beta chain was found once. Produced via immunoSEQ multiplex PCR; TCRdb's table is partial and in-frame only. Here the sample spans fewer than 200,000 clones, more than 90% being singletons. The source of the sample is a study of control samples from healthy donors and cancer patients. This CDR3 spans 14 amino acids. Trimming took 5 bases from V and 0 from J, leaving 10 bases between them. Germline assignment: CDR1 SEHNR and CDR2 FQNEAQ (reference sequence). Sequencing input: blood. J is TRBJ1-1 and V is TRBV7-9, with unresolved D. This receptor was identified in a man between 25 and 39 years old in good health. This CDR3 reads CASSQRTVNTEAFF. The CDR3 nucleotides are TGTGCCAGCAGCCAGAGGACGGTGAACACTGAAGCTTTCTTT.